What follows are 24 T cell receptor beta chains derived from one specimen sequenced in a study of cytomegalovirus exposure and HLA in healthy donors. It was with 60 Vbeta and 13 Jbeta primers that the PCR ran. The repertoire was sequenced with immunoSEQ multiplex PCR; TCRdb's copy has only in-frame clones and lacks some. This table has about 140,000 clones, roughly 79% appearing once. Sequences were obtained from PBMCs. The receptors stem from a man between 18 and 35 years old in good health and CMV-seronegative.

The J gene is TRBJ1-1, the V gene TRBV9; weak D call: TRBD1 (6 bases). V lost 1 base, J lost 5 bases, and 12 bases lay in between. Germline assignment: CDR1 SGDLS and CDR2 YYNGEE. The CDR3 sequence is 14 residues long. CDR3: CASSVSGVGTEAFF. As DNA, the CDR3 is TGTGCCAGCAGCGTATCAGGGGTAGGGACTGAAGCTTTCTTT.

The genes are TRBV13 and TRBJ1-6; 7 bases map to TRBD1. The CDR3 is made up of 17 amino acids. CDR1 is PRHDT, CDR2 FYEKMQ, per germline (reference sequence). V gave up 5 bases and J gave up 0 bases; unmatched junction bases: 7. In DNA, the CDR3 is TGTGCCAGCAGCACTCGACAGGGAAGCTCCTATAATTCACCCCTCCACTTT. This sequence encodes CASSTRQGSSYNSPLHF. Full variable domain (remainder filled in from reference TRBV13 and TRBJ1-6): AAGVIQSPRHLIKEKRETATLKCYPIPRHDTVYWYQQGPGQDPQFLISFYEKMQSDKGSIPDRFSAQQFSDYHSELNMSSLELGDSALYFCASSTRQGSSYNSPLHFGNGTRLTVT.

CDR3 DNA: TGTGCCAGTAGTATAAACAGGGCATTGGACGAGCAGTACTTC. This gives the protein CASSINRALDEQYF. The rearrangement joins TRBV19 to TRBJ2-7; D possibly corresponds to TRBD1 (6 bases). Trimming left V 2 bases short and J 5 bases short, with 13 bases between. Germline V gives CDR1 LNHDA, CDR2 SQIVND (reference sequence). The CDR3 has 14 amino acids.

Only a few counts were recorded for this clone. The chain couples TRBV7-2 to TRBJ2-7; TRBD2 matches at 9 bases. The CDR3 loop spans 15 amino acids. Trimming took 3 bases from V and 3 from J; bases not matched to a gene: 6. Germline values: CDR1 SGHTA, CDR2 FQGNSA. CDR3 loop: CASSFFPRGGYEQYF. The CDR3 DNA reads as TGTGCCAGCAGCTTTTTCCCGCGGGGGGGCTACGAGCAGTACTTC.

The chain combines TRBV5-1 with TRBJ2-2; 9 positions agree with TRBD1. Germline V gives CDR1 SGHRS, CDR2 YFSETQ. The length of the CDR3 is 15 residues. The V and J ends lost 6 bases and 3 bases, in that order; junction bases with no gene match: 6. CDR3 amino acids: CASTETGGYTGELFF. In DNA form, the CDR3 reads TGCGCCAGCACCGAGACAGGGGGTTACACCGGGGAGCTGTTTTTT. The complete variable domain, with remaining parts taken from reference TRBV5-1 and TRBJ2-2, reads KAGVTQTPRYLIKTRGQQVTLSCSPISGHRSVSWYQQTPGQGLQFLFEYFSETQRNKGNFPGRFSGRQFSNSRSEMNVSTLELGDSALYLCASTETGGYTGELFFGEGSRLTVL.

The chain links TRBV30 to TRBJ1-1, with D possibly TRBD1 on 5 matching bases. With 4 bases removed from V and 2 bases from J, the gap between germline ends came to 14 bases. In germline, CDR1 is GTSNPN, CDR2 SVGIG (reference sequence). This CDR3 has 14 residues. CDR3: CAWNRGGSNTEAFF. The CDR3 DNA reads TGTGCCTGGAATCGGGGGGGTTCTAACACTGAAGCTTTCTTT. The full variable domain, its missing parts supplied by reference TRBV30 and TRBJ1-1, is SQTIHQWPATLVQPVGSPLSLECTVEGTSNPNLYWYRQAAGRGLQLLFYSVGIGQISSEVPQNLSASRPQDRQFILSSKKLLLSDSGFYLCAWNRGGSNTEAFFGQGTRLTVV.

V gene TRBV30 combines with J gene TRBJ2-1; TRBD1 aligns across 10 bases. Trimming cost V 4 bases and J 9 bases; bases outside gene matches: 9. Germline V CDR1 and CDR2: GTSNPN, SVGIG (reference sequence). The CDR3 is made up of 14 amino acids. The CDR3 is CAWTFGTGAREQFF. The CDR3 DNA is TGTGCCTGGACCTTCGGGACAGGGGCTCGTGAGCAGTTCTTC.

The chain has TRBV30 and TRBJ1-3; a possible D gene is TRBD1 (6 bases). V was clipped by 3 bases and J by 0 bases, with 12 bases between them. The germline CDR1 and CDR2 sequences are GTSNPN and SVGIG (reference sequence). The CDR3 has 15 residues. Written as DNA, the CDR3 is TGTGCCTGGAGGAGGGGACAATCCTCTGGAAACACCATATATTTT. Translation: CAWRRGQSSGNTIYF. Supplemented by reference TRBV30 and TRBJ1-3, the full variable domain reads SQTIHQWPATLVQPVGSPLSLECTVEGTSNPNLYWYRQAAGRGLQLLFYSVGIGQISSEVPQNLSASRPQDRQFILSSKKLLLSDSGFYLCAWRRGQSSGNTIYFGEGSWLTVV.

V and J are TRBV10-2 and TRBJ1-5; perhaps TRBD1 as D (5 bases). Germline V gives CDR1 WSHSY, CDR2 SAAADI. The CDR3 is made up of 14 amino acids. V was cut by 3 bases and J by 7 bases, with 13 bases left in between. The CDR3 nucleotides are TGCGCCAGCAGTGAAAGCAGGGCAGGACAGCCCCAGCATTTT. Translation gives CASSESRAGQPQHF.

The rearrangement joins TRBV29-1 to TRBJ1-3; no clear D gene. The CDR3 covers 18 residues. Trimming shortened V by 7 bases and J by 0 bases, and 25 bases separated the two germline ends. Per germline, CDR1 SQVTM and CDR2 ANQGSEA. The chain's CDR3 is CSARLPPVGAGSGNTIYF. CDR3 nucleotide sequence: TGCAGCGCTCGACTTCCCCCGGTTGGCGCGGGCTCTGGAAACACCATATATTTT.

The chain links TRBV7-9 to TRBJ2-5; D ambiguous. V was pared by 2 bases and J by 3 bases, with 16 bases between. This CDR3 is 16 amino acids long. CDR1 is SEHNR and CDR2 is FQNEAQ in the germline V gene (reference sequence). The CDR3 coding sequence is TGTGCCAGCAGCTTAAGTGCCGCGATAGAGGAAGAGACCCAGTACTTC. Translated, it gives CASSLSAAIEEETQYF.

The CDR3 nucleotides are TGTGCCTGGAGTGTATGGGCAGGGGTGCACGCTGAGCAGTTCTTC. Its protein is CAWSVWAGVHAEQFF. The chain carries TRBV30 and TRBJ2-1; D may be TRBD1 (6 bases). The CDR3 extends over 15 amino acids. V was shortened by 0 bases and J by 9 bases, with 18 bases between the two germline ends. Per germline, CDR1 GTSNPN and CDR2 SVGIG (reference sequence).

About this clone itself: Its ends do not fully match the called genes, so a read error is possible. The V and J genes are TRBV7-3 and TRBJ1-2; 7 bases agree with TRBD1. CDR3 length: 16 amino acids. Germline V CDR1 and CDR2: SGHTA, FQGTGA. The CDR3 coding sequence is TGTGCCAGCAGCCTAACCTCAGGGGGGCTAGGCTATGGCTACACCTTC. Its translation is CASSLTSGGLGYGYTF.

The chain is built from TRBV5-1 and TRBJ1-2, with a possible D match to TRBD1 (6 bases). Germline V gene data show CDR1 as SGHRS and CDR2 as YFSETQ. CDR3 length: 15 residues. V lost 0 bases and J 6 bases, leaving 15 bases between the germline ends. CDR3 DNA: TGCGCCAGCAGCTTGGCCAGGGGACATCTAGATGGCTACACCTTC. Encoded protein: CASSLARGHLDGYTF.

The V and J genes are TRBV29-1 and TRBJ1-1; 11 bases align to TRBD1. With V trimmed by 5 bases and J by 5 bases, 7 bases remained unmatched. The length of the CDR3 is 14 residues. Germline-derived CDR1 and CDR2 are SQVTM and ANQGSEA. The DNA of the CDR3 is TGCAGCGTTCTTGGACAGGGGGCGTTTACTGAAGCTTTCTTT. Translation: CSVLGQGAFTEAFF.

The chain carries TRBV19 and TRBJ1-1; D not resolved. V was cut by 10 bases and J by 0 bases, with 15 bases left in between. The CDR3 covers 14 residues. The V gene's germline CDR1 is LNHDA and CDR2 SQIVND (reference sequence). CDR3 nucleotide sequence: TGTGCCACGAGACTTCATGCTCTGAACACTGAAGCTTTCTTT. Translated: CATRLHALNTEAFF. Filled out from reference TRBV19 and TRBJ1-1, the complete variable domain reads DGGITQSPKYLFRKEGQNVTLSCEQNLNHDAMYWYRQDPGQGLRLIYYSQIVNDFQKGDIAEGYSVSREKKESFPLTVTSAQKNPTAFYLCATRLHALNTEAFFGQGTRLTVV.

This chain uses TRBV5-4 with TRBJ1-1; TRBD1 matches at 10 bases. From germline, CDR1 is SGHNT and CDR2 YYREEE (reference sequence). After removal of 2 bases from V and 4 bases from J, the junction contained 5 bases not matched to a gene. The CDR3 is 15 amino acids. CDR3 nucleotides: TGTGCCAGCAGCTTTAGCCGGGACAGGGGCACTGAAGCTTTCTTT. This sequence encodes CASSFSRDRGTEAFF.

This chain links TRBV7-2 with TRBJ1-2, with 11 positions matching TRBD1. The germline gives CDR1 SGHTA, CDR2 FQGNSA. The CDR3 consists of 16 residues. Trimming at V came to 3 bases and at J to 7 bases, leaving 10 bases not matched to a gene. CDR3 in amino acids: CASSFSTDRGQRGYTF. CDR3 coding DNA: TGTGCCAGCAGCTTTTCTACGGACAGGGGGCAACGTGGCTACACCTTC.

The CDR3 loop reads CAISVGDIEYGYTF. In DNA form, the CDR3 reads TGTGCCATCAGTGTAGGGGATATAGAGTATGGCTACACCTTC. V usage is TRBV10-3 and J usage is TRBJ1-2; D might be TRBD1 (5 bases). The V and J ends lost 4 bases and 5 bases respectively, with 14 bases between them. Germline V gives CDR1 ENHRY, CDR2 SYGVKD. The CDR3 covers 14 residues.

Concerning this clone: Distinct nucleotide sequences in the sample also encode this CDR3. CDR3 region: CASSPKAGANTGELFF. The CDR3, as DNA: TGCGCCAGCAGCCCAAAAGCGGGGGCAAACACCGGGGAGCTGTTTTTT. V usage is TRBV5-1 and J usage is TRBJ2-2; 8 positions match TRBD2. The CDR3 totals 16 residues. Germline CDR1 SGHRS, CDR2 YFSETQ. V lost 4 bases to trimming and J lost 2 bases; unmatched junction nucleotides: 7.

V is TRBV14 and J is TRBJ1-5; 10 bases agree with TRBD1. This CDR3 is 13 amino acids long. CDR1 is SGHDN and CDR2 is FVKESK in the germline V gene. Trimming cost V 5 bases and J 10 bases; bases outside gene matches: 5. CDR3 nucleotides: TGTGCCAGCAGCTGGGACAGGGGTGGTCCCCAGCATTTT. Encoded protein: CASSWDRGGPQHF. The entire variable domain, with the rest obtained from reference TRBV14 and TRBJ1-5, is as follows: EAGVTQFPSHSVIEKGQTVTLRCDPISGHDNLYWYRRVMGKEIKFLLHFVKESKQDESGMPNNRFLAERTGGTYSTLKVQPAELEDSGVYFCASSWDRGGPQHFGDGTRLSIL.

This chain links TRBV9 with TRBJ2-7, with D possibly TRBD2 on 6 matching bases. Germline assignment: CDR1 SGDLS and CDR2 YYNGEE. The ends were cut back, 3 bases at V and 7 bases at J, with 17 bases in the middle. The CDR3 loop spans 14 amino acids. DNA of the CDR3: TGTGCCAGCAGCGCGGGCGGGGCCCCTCGGGAGCAGTACTTC. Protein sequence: CASSAGGAPREQYF.

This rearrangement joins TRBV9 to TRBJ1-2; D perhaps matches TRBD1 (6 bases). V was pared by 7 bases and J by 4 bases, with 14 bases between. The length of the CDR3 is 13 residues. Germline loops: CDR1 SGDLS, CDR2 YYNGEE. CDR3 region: CASGRGRPYGYTF. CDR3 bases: TGTGCCAGCGGGCGGGGGCGTCCCTATGGCTACACCTTC.

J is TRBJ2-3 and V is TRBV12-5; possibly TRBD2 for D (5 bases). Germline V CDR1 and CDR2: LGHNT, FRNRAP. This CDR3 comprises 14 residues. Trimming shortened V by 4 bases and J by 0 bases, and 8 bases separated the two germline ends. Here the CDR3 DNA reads TGTGCTAGTGGTTCGGGGTCGAGCACAGATACGCAGTATTTT. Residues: CASGSGSSTDTQYF.